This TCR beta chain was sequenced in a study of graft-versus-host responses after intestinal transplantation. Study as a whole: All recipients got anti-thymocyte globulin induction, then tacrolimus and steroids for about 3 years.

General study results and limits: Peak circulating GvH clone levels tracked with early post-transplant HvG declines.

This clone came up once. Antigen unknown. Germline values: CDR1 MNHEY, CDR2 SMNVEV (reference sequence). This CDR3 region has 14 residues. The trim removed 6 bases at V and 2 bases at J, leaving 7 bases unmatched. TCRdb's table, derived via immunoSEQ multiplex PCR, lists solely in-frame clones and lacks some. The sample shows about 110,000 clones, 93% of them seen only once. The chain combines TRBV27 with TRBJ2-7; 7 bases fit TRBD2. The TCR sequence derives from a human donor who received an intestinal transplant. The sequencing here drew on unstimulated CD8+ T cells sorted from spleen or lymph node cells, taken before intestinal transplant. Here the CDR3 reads CASRSGLGPYEQYF. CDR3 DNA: TGTGCCAGCAGGAGCGGACTAGGGCCCTACGAGCAGTACTTC.